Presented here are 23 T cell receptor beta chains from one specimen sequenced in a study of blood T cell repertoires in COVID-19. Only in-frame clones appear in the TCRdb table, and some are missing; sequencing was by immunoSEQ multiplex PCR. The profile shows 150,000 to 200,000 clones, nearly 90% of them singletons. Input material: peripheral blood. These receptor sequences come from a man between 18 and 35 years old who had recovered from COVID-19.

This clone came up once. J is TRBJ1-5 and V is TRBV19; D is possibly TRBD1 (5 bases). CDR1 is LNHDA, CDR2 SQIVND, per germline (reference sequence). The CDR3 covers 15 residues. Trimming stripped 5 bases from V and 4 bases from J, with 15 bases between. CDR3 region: CASSPGQWVNQPQHF. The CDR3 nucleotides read TGTGCCAGTAGTCCTGGACAATGGGTAAATCAGCCCCAGCATTTT.

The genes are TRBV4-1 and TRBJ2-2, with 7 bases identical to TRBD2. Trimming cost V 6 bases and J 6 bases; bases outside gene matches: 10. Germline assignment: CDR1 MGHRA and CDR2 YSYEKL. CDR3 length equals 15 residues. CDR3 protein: CASRQERGGAGELFF. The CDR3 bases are TGCGCCAGCAGACAGGAGCGGGGTGGGGCCGGGGAGCTGTTTTTT.

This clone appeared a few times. The CDR3 spells CASSEGLAASTDTQYF. The CDR3 nucleotides read TGTGCCAGCAGCGAGGGACTAGCGGCTAGCACAGATACGCAGTATTTT. V and J are TRBV2 and TRBJ2-3, with 11 bases lining up with TRBD2. The CDR3 totals 16 residues. The V gene's germline CDR1 is SNHLY and CDR2 FYNNEI. With V trimmed by 6 bases and J by 0 bases, 5 bases remained unmatched.

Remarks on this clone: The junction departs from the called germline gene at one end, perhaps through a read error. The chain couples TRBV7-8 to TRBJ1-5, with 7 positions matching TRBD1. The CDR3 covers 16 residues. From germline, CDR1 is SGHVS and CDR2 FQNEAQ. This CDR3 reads CASSLAGDSSYQPQHF. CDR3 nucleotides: TGTGCCAGCAGCCTAGCGGGGGACAGTTCTTATCAGCCCCAGCATTTT.

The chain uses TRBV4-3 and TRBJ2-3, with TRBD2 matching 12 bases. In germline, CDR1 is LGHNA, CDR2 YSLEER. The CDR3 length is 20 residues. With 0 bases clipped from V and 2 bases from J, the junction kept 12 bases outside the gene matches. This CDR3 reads CASSQDLATSGRTSTDTQYF. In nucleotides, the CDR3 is TGCGCCAGCAGCCAAGATCTCGCAACTAGCGGGAGGACATCCACAGATACGCAGTATTTT.

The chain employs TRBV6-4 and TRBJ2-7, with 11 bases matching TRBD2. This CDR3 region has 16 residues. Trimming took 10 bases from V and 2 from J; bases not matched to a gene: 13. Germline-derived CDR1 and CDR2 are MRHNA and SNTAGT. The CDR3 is CATPSRASGRTYEQYF. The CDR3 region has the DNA TGTGCCACCCCATCCCGCGCTAGCGGGAGGACCTACGAGCAGTACTTC.

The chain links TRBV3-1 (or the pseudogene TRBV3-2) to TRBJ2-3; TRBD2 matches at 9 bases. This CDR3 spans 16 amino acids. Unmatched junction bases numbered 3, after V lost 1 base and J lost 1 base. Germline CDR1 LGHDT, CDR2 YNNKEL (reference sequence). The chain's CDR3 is CASSQGWTSGTDTQYF. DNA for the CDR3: TGTGCCAGCAGCCAAGGGTGGACTAGCGGCACAGATACGCAGTATTTT.

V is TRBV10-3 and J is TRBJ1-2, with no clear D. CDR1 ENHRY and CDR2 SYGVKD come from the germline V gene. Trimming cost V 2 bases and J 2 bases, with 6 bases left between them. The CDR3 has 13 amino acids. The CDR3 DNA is TGTGCCATCAGTGAGGGCAGGAACTATGGCTACACCTTC. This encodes CAISEGRNYGYTF.

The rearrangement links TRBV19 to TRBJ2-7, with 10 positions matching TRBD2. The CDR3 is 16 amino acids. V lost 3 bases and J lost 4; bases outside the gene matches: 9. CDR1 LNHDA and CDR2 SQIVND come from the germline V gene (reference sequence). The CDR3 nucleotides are TGTGCCAGTAGTATGGGTGCTAGCGGGAGAGGGTACGAGCAGTACTTC. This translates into CASSMGASGRGYEQYF.

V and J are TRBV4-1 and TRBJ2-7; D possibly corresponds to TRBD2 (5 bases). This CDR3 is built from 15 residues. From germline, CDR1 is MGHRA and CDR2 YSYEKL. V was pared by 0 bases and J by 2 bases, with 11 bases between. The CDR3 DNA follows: TGCGCCAGCAGCCAAGATCCGACTAATACCTACGAGCAGTACTTC. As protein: CASSQDPTNTYEQYF.

The CDR3 here is CSAVQGTGANVLTF. The CDR3 DNA sequence: TGCAGCGCCGTACAGGGGACAGGGGCCAACGTCCTGACTTTC. The chain links TRBV29-1 to TRBJ2-6, with TRBD1 matching over 7 bases. V shed 7 bases, J shed 4 bases, and the junction held 7 bases outside the gene matches. The length of the CDR3 is 14 residues. CDR1 SQVTM and CDR2 ANQGSEA come from the germline V gene.

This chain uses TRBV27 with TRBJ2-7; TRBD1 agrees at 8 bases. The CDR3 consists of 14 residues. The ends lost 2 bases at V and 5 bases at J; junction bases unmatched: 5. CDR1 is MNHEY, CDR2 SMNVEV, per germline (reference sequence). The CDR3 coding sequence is TGTGCCAGCAGTTTAGCGGGGACAGGCAACGAGCAGTACTTC. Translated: CASSLAGTGNEQYF.

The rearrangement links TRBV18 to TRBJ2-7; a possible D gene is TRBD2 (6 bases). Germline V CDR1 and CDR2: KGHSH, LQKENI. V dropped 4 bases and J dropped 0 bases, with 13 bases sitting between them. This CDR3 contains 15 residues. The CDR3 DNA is TGTGCCAGCTCACTAGGCCGGGACTTCTCCTACGAGCAGTACTTC. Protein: CASSLGRDFSYEQYF.

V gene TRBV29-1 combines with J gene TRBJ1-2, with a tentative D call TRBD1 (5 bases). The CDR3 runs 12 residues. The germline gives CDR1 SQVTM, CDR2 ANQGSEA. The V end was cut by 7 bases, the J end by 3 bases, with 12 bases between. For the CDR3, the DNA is TGCAGCGCAAGAGACAGAGACTATGGCTACACCTTC. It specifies CSARDRDYGYTF.

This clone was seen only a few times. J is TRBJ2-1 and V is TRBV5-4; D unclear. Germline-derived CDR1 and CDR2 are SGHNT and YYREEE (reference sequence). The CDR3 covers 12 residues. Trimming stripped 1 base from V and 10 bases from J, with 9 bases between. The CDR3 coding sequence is TGTGCCAGCAGCTTGTCGAGCCTAGAGCAGTTCTTC. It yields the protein CASSLSSLEQFF.

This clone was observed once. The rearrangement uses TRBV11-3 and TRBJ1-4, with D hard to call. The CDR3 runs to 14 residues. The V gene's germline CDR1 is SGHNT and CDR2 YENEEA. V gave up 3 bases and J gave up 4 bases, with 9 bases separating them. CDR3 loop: CASSLVRCNEKLFF. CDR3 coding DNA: TGTGCCAGCAGCTTGGTCAGGTGTAATGAAAAACTGTTTTTT. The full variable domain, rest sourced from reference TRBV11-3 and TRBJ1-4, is EAGVVQSPRYKIIEKKQPVAFWCNPISGHNTLYWYLQNLGQGPELLIRYENEEAVDDSQLPKDRFSAERLKGVDSTLKIQPAELGDSAVYLCASSLVRCNEKLFFGSGTQLSVL.

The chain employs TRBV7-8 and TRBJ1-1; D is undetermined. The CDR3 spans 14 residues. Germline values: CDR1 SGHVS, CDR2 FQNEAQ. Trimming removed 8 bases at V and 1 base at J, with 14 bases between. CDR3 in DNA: TGTGCCAGCTCCCGGGGTAGGGAGAACACTGAAGCTTTCTTT. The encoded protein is CASSRGRENTEAFF.

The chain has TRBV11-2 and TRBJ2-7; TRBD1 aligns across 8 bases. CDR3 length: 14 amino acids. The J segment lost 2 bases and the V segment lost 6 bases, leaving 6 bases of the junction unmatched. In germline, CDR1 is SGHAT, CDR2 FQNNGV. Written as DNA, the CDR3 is TGTGCCAGCAGTTTGGACAGGGCTACCTACGAGCAGTACTTC. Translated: CASSLDRATYEQYF. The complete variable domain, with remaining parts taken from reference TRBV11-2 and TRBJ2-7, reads EAGVAQSPRYKIIEKRQSVAFWCNPISGHATLYWYQQILGQGPKLLIQFQNNGVVDDSQLPKDRFSAERLKGVDSTLKIQPAKLEDSAVYLCASSLDRATYEQYFGPGTRLTVT.

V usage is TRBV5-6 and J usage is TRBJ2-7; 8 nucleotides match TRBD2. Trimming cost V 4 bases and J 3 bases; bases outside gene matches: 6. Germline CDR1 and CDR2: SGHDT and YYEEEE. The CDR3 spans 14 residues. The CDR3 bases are TGTGCCAGCAGCCCCCCAGCGGGAGACTACGAGCAGTACTTC. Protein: CASSPPAGDYEQYF.

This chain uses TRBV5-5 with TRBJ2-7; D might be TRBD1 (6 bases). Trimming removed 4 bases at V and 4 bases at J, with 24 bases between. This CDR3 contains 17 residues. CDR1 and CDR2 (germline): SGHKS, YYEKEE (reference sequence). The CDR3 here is CASSPPGAARGGYEQYF. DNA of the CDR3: TGTGCCAGCAGCCCTCCCGGTGCGGCGCGAGGGGGATACGAGCAGTACTTC.

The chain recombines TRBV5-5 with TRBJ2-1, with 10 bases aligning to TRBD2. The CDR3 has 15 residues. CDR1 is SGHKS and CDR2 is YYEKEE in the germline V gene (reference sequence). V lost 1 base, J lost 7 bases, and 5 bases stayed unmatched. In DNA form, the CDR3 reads TGTGCCAGCAGCTTGACTAGCGGGAAGGCGAATGAGCAGTTCTTC. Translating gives CASSLTSGKANEQFF. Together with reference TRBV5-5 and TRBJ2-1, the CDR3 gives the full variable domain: DAGVTQSPTHLIKTRGQQVTLRCSPISGHKSVSWYQQVLGQGPQFIFQYYEKEERGRGNFPDRFSARQFPNYSSELNVNALLLGDSALYLCASSLTSGKANEQFFGPGTRLTVL.

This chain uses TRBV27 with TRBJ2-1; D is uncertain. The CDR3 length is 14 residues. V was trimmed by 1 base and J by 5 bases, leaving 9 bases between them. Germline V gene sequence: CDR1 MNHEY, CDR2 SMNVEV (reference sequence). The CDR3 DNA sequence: TGTGCCAGCAGTTTATGGGTCCGGGACAATGAGCAGTTCTTC. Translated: CASSLWVRDNEQFF.

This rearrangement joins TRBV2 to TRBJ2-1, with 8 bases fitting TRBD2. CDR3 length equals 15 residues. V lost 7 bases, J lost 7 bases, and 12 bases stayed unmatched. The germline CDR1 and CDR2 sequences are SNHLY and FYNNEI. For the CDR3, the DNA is TGTGCCAGCATTGCCGGGACTAGATATATAAATGAGCAGTTCTTC. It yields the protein CASIAGTRYINEQFF.